This passage covers 23 T cell receptor beta chains from one sample sequenced in a study of blood T cell repertoires in COVID-19. Repertoires were generated with immunoSEQ multiplex PCR, while TCRdb's copy carries only in-frame clones and drops some. The sample lists around 310,000 clones; nearly 90% were seen once. The sequencing input was peripheral blood. Every receptor here comes from a woman in her forties with COVID-19, enrolled during active disease.

V usage is TRBV14 and J usage is TRBJ2-1, with a tentative D call TRBD2 (5 bases). Germline loops: CDR1 SGHDN, CDR2 FVKESK. The V end lost 1 base, the J end lost 9 bases, and 19 bases lay between the germline ends. This CDR3 is built from 16 residues. The CDR3 DNA is TGTGCCAGCAGCCAAGTGGGCTCCCGCCTAGCCGGTGAGCAGTTCTTC. This codes for CASSQVGSRLAGEQFF.

The chain links TRBV5-1 to TRBJ2-5; TRBD2 matches 16 bases. CDR1 SGHRS and CDR2 YFSETQ come from the germline V gene. J was trimmed by 5 bases and V by 4 bases; bases with no gene match: 5. CDR3 length: 16 amino acids. The CDR3 protein is CASSVGLAGGPETQYF. CDR3 in DNA: TGCGCCAGCAGCGTGGGACTAGCGGGAGGGCCGGAGACCCAGTACTTC.

This rearrangement joins TRBV6-6 to TRBJ2-7; 7 bases match TRBD1. V shed 5 bases, J shed 1 base, and the junction held 5 bases outside the gene matches. The germline V gene encodes CDR1 MNHNY and CDR2 SVGAGI (reference sequence). The CDR3 extends over 14 amino acids. CDR3 sequence (DNA): TGTGCCAGCAGTCCCGGACAGGTTTCCTACGAGCAGTACTTC. Amino acids: CASSPGQVSYEQYF.

This rearrangement joins TRBV19 to TRBJ1-5; possible D gene TRBD1, 5 bases. Deletions cut 5 bases from V and 6 bases from J, with 20 bases between. The germline V gene encodes CDR1 LNHDA and CDR2 SQIVND (reference sequence). This CDR3 has 16 residues. The CDR3 is CASSHRKQGPSQPQHF. The CDR3 DNA follows: TGTGCCAGTAGTCACCGTAAGCAGGGCCCCTCTCAGCCCCAGCATTTT. The full variable domain, completed using reference TRBV19 and TRBJ1-5, is DGGITQSPKYLFRKEGQNVTLSCEQNLNHDAMYWYRQDPGQGLRLIYYSQIVNDFQKGDIAEGYSVSREKKESFPLTVTSAQKNPTAFYLCASSHRKQGPSQPQHFGDGTRLSIL.

The chain has TRBV19 and TRBJ2-7, with a tentative D call TRBD2 (6 bases). The CDR3 length is 17 residues. Between the trimmed V and J ends, which lost 4 bases and 6 bases, there was a span of 25 bases. The germline V gene has CDR1 LNHDA and CDR2 SQIVND (reference sequence). CDR3 in DNA: TGTGCCAGTAGTAGGGATCGAGCGGGTCCCTCAAGCGGCGAGCAGTACTTC. It is translated as CASSRDRAGPSSGEQYF. The entire variable domain, with the rest obtained from reference TRBV19 and TRBJ2-7, is as follows: DGGITQSPKYLFRKEGQNVTLSCEQNLNHDAMYWYRQDPGQGLRLIYYSQIVNDFQKGDIAEGYSVSREKKESFPLTVTSAQKNPTAFYLCASSRDRAGPSSGEQYFGPGTRLTVT.

This chain uses TRBV19 with TRBJ1-1; tentative D call: TRBD1 (6 bases). The germline V gene has CDR1 LNHDA and CDR2 SQIVND (reference sequence). V dropped 3 bases and J dropped 4 bases, with 18 bases sitting between them. CDR3 length: 16 residues. The CDR3 is CASSIEGLTGGTEAFF. CDR3 nucleotides: TGTGCCAGTAGTATTGAAGGGTTGACAGGAGGCACTGAAGCTTTCTTT.

CDR3 amino acids: CASSEQGAGEKLFF. The CDR3 nucleotides read TGCGCCAGCTCCGAACAGGGGGCGGGAGAAAAACTGTTTTTT. This chain joins TRBV5-1 and TRBJ1-4, with 9 nucleotides matching TRBD1. Germline loops: CDR1 SGHRS, CDR2 YFSETQ. The junction had 9 bases not matched to a gene; V was cut back by 7 bases and J by 8 bases. CDR3 length: 14 residues.

This clone was detected only once. The chain joins TRBV5-1 to TRBJ2-1; tentative D call: TRBD1 (6 bases). Trimming removed 0 bases from V and 3 bases from J, with 13 bases in between. The CDR3 loop spans 16 amino acids. Germline V gives CDR1 SGHRS, CDR2 YFSETQ. The CDR3, as DNA: TGCGCCAGCAGCTTGGTCCCAGGGGATAACTACAATGAGCAGTTCTTC. This sequence encodes CASSLVPGDNYNEQFF.

This clone was seen a handful of times. The V call is TRBV28, the J call TRBJ1-5; possibly TRBD1 for D (5 bases). This CDR3 region has 14 residues. Germline lookup yields CDR1 MDHEN and CDR2 SYDVKM. Deletions cut 5 bases from V and 7 bases from J, with 15 bases between. CDR3: CASSMAGLGQPQHF. CDR3 in DNA: TGTGCCAGCAGTATGGCAGGGTTAGGGCAGCCCCAGCATTTT.

The V gene is TRBV9, the J gene TRBJ1-5, with TRBD1 as a possible D gene (5 bases). This CDR3 has 14 amino acids. Germline CDR1 SGDLS, CDR2 YYNGEE. V was trimmed by 4 bases and J by 8 bases, leaving 16 bases between them. CDR3 DNA: TGTGCCAGCAGCATAACAGGAGCGGGGGAGCCCCAGCATTTT. As protein: CASSITGAGEPQHF.

The gene calls are TRBV5-6 and TRBJ2-7; TRBD1 matches 7 bases. J gave up 3 bases and V 0 bases, and 6 bases lay outside the gene matches. From germline, CDR1 is SGHDT and CDR2 YYEEEE. The CDR3 sequence is 15 residues long. CDR3 region: CASSLGGTANYEQYF. For the CDR3, the DNA is TGTGCCAGCAGCTTGGGGGGGACAGCCAACTACGAGCAGTACTTC.

J is TRBJ1-4 and V is TRBV7-9; D perhaps matches TRBD1 (5 bases). The length of the CDR3 is 14 residues. The ends were cut back, 5 bases at V and 6 bases at J, with 13 bases in the middle. Germline loops: CDR1 SEHNR, CDR2 FQNEAQ (reference sequence). CDR3 bases: TGTGCCAGCAGCCCCCCGGGGGTCGATGAAAAACTGTTTTTT. It encodes CASSPPGVDEKLFF.

The chain has TRBV7-2 and TRBJ2-5; a weak D match, TRBD2 (5 bases). V lost 6 bases, J lost 7 bases, and 15 bases lay in between. The CDR3 covers 13 residues. Germline lookup yields CDR1 SGHTA and CDR2 FQGNSA. The CDR3 here is CASSGITRGTQYF. The CDR3 coding sequence is TGTGCCAGCAGTGGTATTACCCGGGGGACCCAGTACTTC.

The chain employs TRBV6-1 and TRBJ2-3; 8 bases line up with TRBD1. The CDR3 loop spans 15 amino acids. The V gene's germline CDR1 is MNHNS and CDR2 SASEGT. The J segment lost 5 bases and the V segment lost 3 bases, leaving 7 bases of the junction unmatched. DNA for the CDR3: TGTGCCAGCAGTGAGGTAGGACAGGGTCGAGATACGCAGTATTTT. The encoded protein is CASSEVGQGRDTQYF.

The genes are TRBV30 and TRBJ1-2; 12 bases line up with TRBD1. The CDR3 has 15 residues. The V segment lost 4 bases and the J segment 4 bases; nucleotides outside the gene matches: 7. The germline V gene has CDR1 GTSNPN and CDR2 SVGIG (reference sequence). The CDR3 coding sequence is TGTGCCTGGATCGGGACAGGGGGCGGCGGCTATGGCTACACCTTC. This sequence encodes CAWIGTGGGGYGYTF.

The chain has TRBV27 and TRBJ2-7; the D gene is possibly TRBD1 (6 bases). V lost 7 bases, J lost 3 bases, and 22 bases lay in between. Germline CDR1 and CDR2: MNHEY and SMNVEV (reference sequence). The CDR3 is made up of 16 amino acids. CDR3 sequence reads: CASTSIGRGDNYEQYF. CDR3 coding DNA: TGTGCCAGCACTTCTATTGGCAGGGGTGATAACTACGAGCAGTACTTC.

The chain employs TRBV28 and TRBJ1-2; no definite D call. V lost 6 bases to trimming and J lost 4 bases, with 18 bases between them. In germline, CDR1 is MDHEN, CDR2 SYDVKM. There are 15 residues in the CDR3. The CDR3 is CASRPRMEATYGYTF. For the CDR3, the DNA is TGTGCCAGCAGACCCCGAATGGAGGCGACCTATGGCTACACCTTC.

The CDR3 loop reads CASSLDEGADTEAFF. As DNA, the CDR3 is TGTGCCAGCAGCTTAGACGAGGGGGCGGACACTGAAGCTTTCTTT. This rearrangement joins TRBV7-8 to TRBJ1-1; the match to TRBD1 covers 7 bases. CDR1 and CDR2 (germline): SGHVS, FQNEAQ. The CDR3 contains 15 residues. V shed 1 base, J shed 3 bases, and the junction held 5 bases outside the gene matches.

This clone appeared a few times. The chain links TRBV21-1 to TRBJ1-1; the D call in the table, TRBD1, was not verified against the DNA. TRBV21-1 corresponds to a pseudogene. This CDR3 is 17 amino acids long. Written as DNA, the CDR3 is TGTGCCAGCAGCAAAGGGGGGTTGGAGGGGGCGGACACTGAAGCTTTCTTT. Translation: CASSKGGLEGADTEAFF.

The J gene is TRBJ2-7, the V gene TRBV6-2 or TRBV6-3; D possibly corresponds to TRBD2 (5 bases). Trimming cost V 5 bases and J 2 bases, with 10 bases left between them. Germline V lookup: CDR1 MNHEY, CDR2 SVGEGT. The CDR3 extends over 13 amino acids. The CDR3 sequence is CASSRGLTYEQYF. CDR3 sequence (DNA): TGTGCCAGCAGTAGAGGGTTGACCTACGAGCAGTACTTC.

This chain uses TRBV6-6 with TRBJ2-1, with 12 bases aligning to TRBD2. The length of the CDR3 is 19 residues. Germline-derived CDR1 and CDR2 are MNHNY and SVGAGI (reference sequence). The J segment lost 7 bases and the V segment lost 5 bases, leaving 18 bases of the junction unmatched. CDR3 in amino acids: CASSRLAGVVHGPKNEQFF. Here the CDR3 DNA reads TGTGCCAGCAGTCGACTAGCGGGAGTCGTACACGGGCCAAAGAATGAGCAGTTCTTC.

This chain connects TRBV2 to TRBJ2-7; 8 bases are a match to TRBD2. CDR3 size: 15 residues. The J segment lost 1 base and the V segment lost 2 bases, leaving 4 bases of the junction unmatched. From germline, CDR1 is SNHLY and CDR2 FYNNEI. CDR3 DNA sequence: TGTGCCAGCAGTGAATGGGCTAGCGGGTCCTACGAGCAGTACTTC. Translating it yields CASSEWASGSYEQYF.

This chain joins TRBV6-5 and TRBJ2-2, with 9 bases identical to TRBD1. The CDR3 totals 15 residues. Germline CDR1 reads MNHEY; CDR2 reads SVGAGI. J was trimmed by 3 bases and V by 4 bases; bases with no gene match: 3. The CDR3 loop is CASSSRTGDTGELFF. Here the CDR3 DNA reads TGTGCCAGCAGTTCACGGACAGGGGACACCGGGGAGCTGTTTTTT.